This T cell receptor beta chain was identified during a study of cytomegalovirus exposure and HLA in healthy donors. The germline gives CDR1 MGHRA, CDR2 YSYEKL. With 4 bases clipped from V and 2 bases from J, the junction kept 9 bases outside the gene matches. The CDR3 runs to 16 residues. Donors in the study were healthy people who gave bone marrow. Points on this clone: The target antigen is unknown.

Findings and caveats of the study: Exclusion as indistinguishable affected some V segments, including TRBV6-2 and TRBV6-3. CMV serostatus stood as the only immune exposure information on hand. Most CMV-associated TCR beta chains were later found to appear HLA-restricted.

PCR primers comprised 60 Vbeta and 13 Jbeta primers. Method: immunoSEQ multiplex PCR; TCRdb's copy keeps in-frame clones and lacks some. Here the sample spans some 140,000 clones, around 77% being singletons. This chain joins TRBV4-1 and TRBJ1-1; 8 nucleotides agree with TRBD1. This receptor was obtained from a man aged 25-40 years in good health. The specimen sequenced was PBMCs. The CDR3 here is CASSPPPGTGNTEAFF. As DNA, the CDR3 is TGCGCCAGCAGCCCCCCGCCGGGGACAGGTAACACTGAAGCTTTCTTT.